One sample yielded the 5 T cell receptor beta chains listed below, sequenced in a study of OX40 agonist ivuxolimab in advanced cancers. Profiling relied on immunoSEQ multiplex PCR, and the TCRdb table lists in-frame clones only, not all of them. The sample records roughly 60,000 clones, approximately 90% being singletons. Sequenced material: CD4+ or CD8+ T cells sorted from blood, taken in a trial of the OX40 agonist ivuxolimab. These receptors were taken from an adult with an advanced solid tumor such as melanoma, head and neck, liver or kidney cancer.

This chain uses TRBV5-1 with TRBJ2-1, with 12 positions matching TRBD2. V trimming: 5 bases; J trimming: 6 bases; junction bases outside the gene matches: 6. Germline V gene lookup returns CDR1 SGHRS and CDR2 YFSETQ. This CDR3 has 15 residues. CDR3 coding DNA: TGCGCCAGCAGATCCGGACTAGCGGGACCCAATGAGCAGTTCTTC. This gives the protein CASRSGLAGPNEQFF.

This chain connects TRBV18 to TRBJ2-7; 8 positions agree with TRBD2. This CDR3 comprises 13 residues. The trim removed 5 bases at V and 5 bases at J, leaving 5 bases unmatched. The germline CDR1 and CDR2 sequences are KGHSH and LQKENI. CDR3 DNA sequence: TGTGCCAGCTCAGAGCGGGAGTTGAACGAGCAGTACTTC. This sequence encodes CASSERELNEQYF.

The CDR3 nucleotides are TGTGCCTGGGCGAATCGCGGCTACACCTTC. Its translation is CAWANRGYTF. The V gene is TRBV30, the J gene TRBJ1-2; unclear D gene. Trimming left V 5 bases short and J 8 bases short, with 9 bases between. Germline V gives CDR1 GTSNPN, CDR2 SVGIG (reference sequence). There are 10 residues in the CDR3.

The V and J genes are TRBV10-2 and TRBJ2-6; D is perhaps TRBD1 or TRBD2 (5 bases each). V dropped 7 bases and J dropped 0 bases, with 22 bases sitting between them. The CDR3 is made up of 19 amino acids. The germline V gene has CDR1 WSHSY and CDR2 SAAADI. DNA for the CDR3: TGCGCCAGCAAGGGGACCGTCGAAAAAGGGTACTCTGGGGCCAACGTCCTGACTTTC. The encoded protein is CASKGTVEKGYSGANVLTF.

V usage is TRBV6-1 and J usage is TRBJ2-7; TRBD2 aligns across 8 bases. CDR3 length: 15 amino acids. V shed 2 bases and J 0 bases; nucleotides not matched to a gene: 3. CDR1 and CDR2 (germline): MNHNS, SASEGT. CDR3 sequence (DNA): TGTGCCAGCAGTGAAACTAGCGGTCCCTCCTACGAGCAGTACTTC. This translates into CASSETSGPSYEQYF.